The 9 T cell receptor beta chains presented below share a single source sample, sequenced in a study of T cells in Graves' hyperthyroidism and ophthalmopathy. Template material for amplifying TCR beta CDR3 regions consisted of RNA transcripts. First-round RT-PCR targeting the TCR CDR3 was performed with the HTBI primer set. TCRdb called the multiplex PCR reads again in MiXCR, with one record for every CDR3 protein. The data show roughly 510,000 distinct CDR3 sequences, approximately 48% seen once. The sequenced sample was peripheral blood or thyroid tissue (not recorded which). These receptors were collected from an adult woman with Graves' disease, either hyperthyroidism or ophthalmopathy (not recorded which).

This chain joins TRBV24-1 and TRBJ2-1; 8 bases line up with TRBD2. This CDR3 region has 15 residues. Looked up from germline, CDR1 is KGHDR and CDR2 is SFDVKD. J lost 3 bases, V lost 1 base, and 1 base had no gene match. The CDR3 region is CATSDLAGDYNEQFF. The DNA for the CDR3 is TGTGCCACCAGTGATTTAGCGGGGGACTACAATGAGCAGTTCTTC.

The chain combines TRBV2 with TRBJ1-5; TRBD1 matches at 9 bases. This CDR3 has 13 amino acids. Trimming at V came to 9 bases and at J to 7 bases, leaving 7 bases not matched to a gene. Germline V gene data show CDR1 as SNHLY and CDR2 as FYNNEI. CDR3 residues: CASTGTGRQPQHF. DNA of the CDR3: TGTGCCAGTACCGGGACAGGGCGCCAGCCCCAGCATTTT.

A note on this clonotype: The missing conserved phenylalanine or tryptophan at the end of this CDR3 makes a read error likely. This chain uses TRBV9 with TRBJ1-1; the D is unclear. The ends were cut back, 5 bases at V and 6 bases at J, with 14 bases in the middle. Germline-derived CDR1 and CDR2 are SGDLS and YYNGEE. The CDR3 covers 13 residues. CDR3 protein: CASRTTASSEAFS. CDR3 DNA: TGTGCCAGCAGGACAACGGCATCCTCTGAAGCTTTCTCT.

This rearrangement joins TRBV19 to TRBJ2-5; D is possibly TRBD2 (6 bases). The CDR3 covers 15 residues. Trimming removed 9 bases at V and 5 bases at J, with 22 bases between. Germline V gene sequence: CDR1 LNHDA, CDR2 SQIVND (reference sequence). CDR3 protein: CASSYLTSRGETQYF. CDR3 nucleotide sequence: TGTGCCAGCAGTTACCTCACTAGCCGGGGGGAGACCCAGTACTTC. The whole variable domain, filled in from reference TRBV19 and TRBJ2-5, reads DGGITQSPKYLFRKEGQNVTLSCEQNLNHDAMYWYRQDPGQGLRLIYYSQIVNDFQKGDIAEGYSVSREKKESFPLTVTSAQKNPTAFYLCASSYLTSRGETQYFGPGTRLLVL.

The chain is built from TRBV24-1 and TRBJ2-1; D is possibly TRBD2 (6 bases). Per germline, CDR1 KGHDR and CDR2 SFDVKD. With 9 bases removed from V and 7 bases from J, the gap between germline ends came to 15 bases. This CDR3 is 13 amino acids long. CDR3 loop: CATHPGAGNEQFF. As DNA, the CDR3 is TGTGCCACCCATCCTGGCGCGGGGAATGAGCAGTTCTTC.

This clonotype came up a few times. This chain uses TRBV2 with TRBJ1-2; D uncertain. The CDR3 has 14 amino acids. The V gene's germline CDR1 is SNHLY and CDR2 FYNNEI. V was cut by 0 bases and J by 3 bases, with 8 bases left in between. This CDR3 reads CASSEADGYYGYTF. For the CDR3, the DNA is TGTGCCAGCAGTGAAGCCGACGGATACTATGGCTACACCTTC.

The chain has TRBV7-9 and TRBJ2-6; TRBD2 matches 8 bases. Germline assignment: CDR1 SEHNR and CDR2 FQNEAQ (reference sequence). The V segment lost 5 bases and the J segment 0 bases; nucleotides outside the gene matches: 3. The length of the CDR3 is 16 residues. The CDR3 protein is CASSVSGGSGANVLTF. CDR3 DNA: TGTGCCAGCAGCGTAAGCGGGGGCTCTGGGGCCAACGTCCTGACTTTC.

The chain links TRBV15 to TRBJ1-1; D is unresolved. The CDR3 sequence is 14 residues long. V shed 0 bases and J shed 4 bases, with 9 bases lying between them. Germline V gene sequence: CDR1 LNHNV, CDR2 YYDKDF (reference sequence). CDR3 coding DNA: TGTGCCACCAGCAGAGACCCTCTGGGCACTGAAGCTTTCTTT. Amino acid sequence: CATSRDPLGTEAFF.

Many counts were recorded for this clonotype. The genes are TRBV15 and TRBJ2-6; D ambiguous. CDR3 size: 15 residues. Looked up from germline, CDR1 is LNHNV and CDR2 is YYDKDF (reference sequence). The V and J ends lost 1 base and 4 bases respectively, with 8 bases between them. The CDR3 reads CATSRGEDGANVLTF. The CDR3 DNA reads TGTGCCACCAGCAGAGGCGAGGACGGGGCCAACGTCCTGACTTTC.